Detailed here is one T cell receptor beta chain. This entry belongs to a study of blood T cell repertoires in COVID-19. The method was immunoSEQ multiplex PCR; TCRdb's version includes in-frame clones alone and lacks a portion of them. This sample has 170,000 or so clones, with roughly 84% found just once. This CDR3 is built from 15 residues. Per the germline V gene, CDR1 is SGHRS and CDR2 is YFSETQ. V gave up 0 bases and J gave up 7 bases, with 14 bases separating them. Source material: PBMCs or T cells enriched from blood (not recorded which). This sequence was found in a woman in her forties or fifties who had recovered from COVID-19. The rearrangement joins TRBV5-1 to TRBJ2-1; a weak D match, TRBD1 (5 bases). The CDR3 bases are TGCGCCAGCAGCTTGGAGGTAGCAGGGCTAAATGAGCAGTTCTTC. Residues: CASSLEVAGLNEQFF.